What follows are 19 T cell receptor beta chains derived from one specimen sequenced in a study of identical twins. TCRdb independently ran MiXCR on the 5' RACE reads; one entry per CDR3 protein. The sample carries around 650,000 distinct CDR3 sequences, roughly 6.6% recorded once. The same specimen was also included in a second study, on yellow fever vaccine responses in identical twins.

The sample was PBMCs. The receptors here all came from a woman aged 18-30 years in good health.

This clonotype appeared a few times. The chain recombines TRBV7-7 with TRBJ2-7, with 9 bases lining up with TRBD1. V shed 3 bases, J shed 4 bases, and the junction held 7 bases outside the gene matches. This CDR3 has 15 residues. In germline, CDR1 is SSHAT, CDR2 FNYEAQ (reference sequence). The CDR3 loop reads CASSFGTGNQYEQYF. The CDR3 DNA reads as TGTGCCAGCAGCTTCGGGACAGGGAACCAATACGAGCAGTACTTC.

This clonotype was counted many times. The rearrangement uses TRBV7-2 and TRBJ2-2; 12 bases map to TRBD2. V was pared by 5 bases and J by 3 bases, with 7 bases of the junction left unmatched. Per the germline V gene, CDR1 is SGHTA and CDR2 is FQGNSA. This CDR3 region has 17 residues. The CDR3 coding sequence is TGTGCCAGCAGCCTAACTAGCGGGGGGATGTACACCGGGGAGCTGTTTTTT. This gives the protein CASSLTSGGMYTGELFF.

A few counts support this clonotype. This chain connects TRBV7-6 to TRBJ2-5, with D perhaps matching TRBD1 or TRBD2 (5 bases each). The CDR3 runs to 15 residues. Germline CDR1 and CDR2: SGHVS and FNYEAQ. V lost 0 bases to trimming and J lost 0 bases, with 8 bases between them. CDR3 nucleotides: TGTGCCAGCAGCTTAGCGTGGGGACACCAAGAGACCCAGTACTTC. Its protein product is CASSLAWGHQETQYF.

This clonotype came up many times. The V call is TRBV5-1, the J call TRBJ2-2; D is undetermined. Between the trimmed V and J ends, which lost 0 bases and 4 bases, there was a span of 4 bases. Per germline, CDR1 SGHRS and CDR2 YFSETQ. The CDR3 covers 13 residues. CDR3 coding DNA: TGCGCCAGCAGCTTGGACCCCACCGGGGAGCTGTTTTTT. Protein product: CASSLDPTGELFF.

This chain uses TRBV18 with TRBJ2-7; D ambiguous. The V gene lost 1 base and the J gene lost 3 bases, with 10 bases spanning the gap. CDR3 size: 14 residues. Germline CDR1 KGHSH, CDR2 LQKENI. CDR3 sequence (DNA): TGTGCCAGCTCACCACAGTCTGGGGTCTACGAGCAGTACTTC. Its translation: CASSPQSGVYEQYF. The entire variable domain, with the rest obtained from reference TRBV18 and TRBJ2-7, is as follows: NAGVMQNPRHLVRRRGQEARLRCSPMKGHSHVYWYRQLPEEGLKFMVYLQKENIIDESGMPKERFSAEFPKEGPSILRIQQVVRGDSAAYFCASSPQSGVYEQYFGPGTRLTVT.

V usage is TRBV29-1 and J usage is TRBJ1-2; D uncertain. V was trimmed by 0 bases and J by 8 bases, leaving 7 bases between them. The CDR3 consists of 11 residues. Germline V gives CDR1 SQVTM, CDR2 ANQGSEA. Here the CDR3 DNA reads TGCAGCGTTGAAGATAGAAGGGGCTACACCTTC. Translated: CSVEDRRGYTF.

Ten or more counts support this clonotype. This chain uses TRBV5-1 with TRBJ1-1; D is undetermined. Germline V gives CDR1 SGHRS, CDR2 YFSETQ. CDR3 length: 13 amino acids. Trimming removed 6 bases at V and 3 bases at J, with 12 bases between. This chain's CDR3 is CASTPVGYTEAFF. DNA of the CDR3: TGCGCCAGCACCCCTGTTGGGTACACTGAAGCTTTCTTT. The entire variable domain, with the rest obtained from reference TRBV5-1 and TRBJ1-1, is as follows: KAGVTQTPRYLIKTRGQQVTLSCSPISGHRSVSWYQQTPGQGLQFLFEYFSETQRNKGNFPGRFSGRQFSNSRSEMNVSTLELGDSALYLCASTPVGYTEAFFGQGTRLTVV.

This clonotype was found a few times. CDR3 sequence (DNA): TGTGCCAGCAGCATAGATCAGGGGGCGATCTCAGATACGCAGTATTTT. It encodes CASSIDQGAISDTQYF. The rearrangement joins TRBV7-9 to TRBJ2-3; TRBD1 matches 8 bases. Germline CDR1 reads SEHNR; CDR2 reads FQNEAQ (reference sequence). CDR3 length: 16 amino acids. V shed 5 bases, J shed 4 bases, and the junction held 11 bases outside the gene matches.

The CDR3 sequence: CAVHEGNQPQHF. The CDR3 DNA follows: TGTGCCGTGCATGAGGGCAATCAGCCCCAGCATTTT. This sequence joins TRBV28 and TRBJ1-5, with unresolved D. Looked up from germline, CDR1 is MDHEN and CDR2 is SYDVKM. V was shortened by 11 bases and J by 2 bases, with 10 bases between the two germline ends. This CDR3 comprises 12 residues.

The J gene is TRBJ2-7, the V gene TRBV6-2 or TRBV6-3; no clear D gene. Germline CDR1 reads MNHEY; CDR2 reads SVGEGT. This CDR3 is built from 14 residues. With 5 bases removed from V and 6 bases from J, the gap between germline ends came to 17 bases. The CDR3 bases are TGTGCCAGCAGTCAACGTCCCCCACTCTTCGAGCAGTACGTC. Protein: CASSQRPPLFEQYV.

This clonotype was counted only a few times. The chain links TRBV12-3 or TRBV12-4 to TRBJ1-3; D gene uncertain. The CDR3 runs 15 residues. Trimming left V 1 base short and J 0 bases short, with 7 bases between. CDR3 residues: CASSLGHGSGNTIYF. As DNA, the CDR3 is TGTGCCAGCAGTTTAGGTCACGGCTCTGGAAACACCATATATTTT.

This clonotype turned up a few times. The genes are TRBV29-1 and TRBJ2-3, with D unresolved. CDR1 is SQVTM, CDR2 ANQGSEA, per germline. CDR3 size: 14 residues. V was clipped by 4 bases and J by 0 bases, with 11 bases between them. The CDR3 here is CSVGAGLSTDTQYF. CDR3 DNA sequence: TGCAGCGTTGGAGCCGGCCTAAGCACAGATACGCAGTATTTT.

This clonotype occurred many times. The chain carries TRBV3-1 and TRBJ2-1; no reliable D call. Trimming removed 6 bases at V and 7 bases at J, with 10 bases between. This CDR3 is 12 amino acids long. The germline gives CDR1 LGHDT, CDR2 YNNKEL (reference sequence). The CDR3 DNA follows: TGTGCCAGCAGTCAACCCGGGAATGAGCAGTTCTTC. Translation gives CASSQPGNEQFF.

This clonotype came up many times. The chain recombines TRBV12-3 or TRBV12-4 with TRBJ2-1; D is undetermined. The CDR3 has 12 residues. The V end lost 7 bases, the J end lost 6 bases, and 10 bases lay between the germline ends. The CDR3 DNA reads TGTGCCAGCACTCTCACCCTCAATGAGCAGTTCTTC. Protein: CASTLTLNEQFF.

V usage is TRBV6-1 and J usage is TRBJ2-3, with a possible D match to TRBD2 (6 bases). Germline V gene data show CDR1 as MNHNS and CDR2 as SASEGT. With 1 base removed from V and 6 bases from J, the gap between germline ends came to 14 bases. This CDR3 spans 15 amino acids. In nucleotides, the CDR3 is TGTGCCAGCAGTGAAGTGGGAGGAGGGACGGATACGCAGTATTTT. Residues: CASSEVGGGTDTQYF.

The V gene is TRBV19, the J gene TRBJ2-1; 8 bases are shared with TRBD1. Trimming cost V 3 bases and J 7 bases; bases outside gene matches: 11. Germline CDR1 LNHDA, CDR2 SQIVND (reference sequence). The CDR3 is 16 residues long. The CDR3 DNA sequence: TGTGCCAGTAGTATCAGGGGGCCGGGCCAAGGGAATGAGCAGTTCTTC. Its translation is CASSIRGPGQGNEQFF.

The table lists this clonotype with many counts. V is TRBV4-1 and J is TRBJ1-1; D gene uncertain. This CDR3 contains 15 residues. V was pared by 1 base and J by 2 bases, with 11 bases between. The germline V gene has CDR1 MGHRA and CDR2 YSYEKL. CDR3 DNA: TGCGCCAGCAGCCAAGTATTTCCGTTTAACACTGAAGCTTTCTTT. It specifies CASSQVFPFNTEAFF.

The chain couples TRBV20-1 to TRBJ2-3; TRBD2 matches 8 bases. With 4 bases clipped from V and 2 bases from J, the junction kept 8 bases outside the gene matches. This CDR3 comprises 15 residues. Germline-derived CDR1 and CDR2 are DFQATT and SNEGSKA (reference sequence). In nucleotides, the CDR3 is TGCAGTGCTAAGTACACTAGCGGCAACACAGATACGCAGTATTTT. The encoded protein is CSAKYTSGNTDTQYF.

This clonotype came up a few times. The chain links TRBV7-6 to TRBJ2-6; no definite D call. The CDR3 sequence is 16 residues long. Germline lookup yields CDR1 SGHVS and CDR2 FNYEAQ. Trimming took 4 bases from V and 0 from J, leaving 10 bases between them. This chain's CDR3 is CASSYTANSGANVLTF. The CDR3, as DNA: TGTGCCAGCAGCTATACAGCGAACTCTGGGGCCAACGTCCTGACTTTC.